The rows below give T cell receptor beta chains drawn from one sample of a study of T cells in Graves' hyperthyroidism and ophthalmopathy. One entry per CDR3 protein results from TCRdb running MiXCR on the multiplex PCR reads. Here the sample spans roughly 280,000 distinct CDR3 sequences, around 20% being singletons. Input material: blood. Receptors were obtained from a man between 25 and 39 years old with Graves' ophthalmopathy. Both conserved end residues are part of each CDR3. D genes are given only for firm matches. Size is omitted from some rows. Given values are once, few, many or a class for expanded clones.

clone_size	d_call	j_call	v_call	cdr3_aa	cdr3_nt
many	-	TRBJ2-2	TRBV28	CASSPRQRLAGELFF	TGTGCCAGCAGTCCGAGACAGCGTCTGGCCGGGGAGCTGTTTTTT
medium-sized	-	TRBJ1-1	TRBV30	CAWNEGTPEAFF	TGTGCCTGGAACGAAGGGACCCCTGAAGCTTTCTTT
-	-	TRBJ2-2	TRBV7-2	CASSGGVGTGELFF	TGTGCCAGCAGCGGCGGGGTGGGCACCGGGGAGCTGTTTTTT
few	-	TRBJ2-2	TRBV15	CATSTRTTGELFF	TGTGCCACCAGCACACGGACCACCGGGGAGCTGTTTTTT
many	TRBD1	TRBJ1-1	TRBV11-2	CASSRNTGVELHTEAFF	TGTGCCAGCAGCCGTAACACAGGGGTTGAGTTGCACACTGAAGCTTTCTTT
-	TRBD1	TRBJ1-2	TRBV6-2/TRBV6-3	CASSPYGTGNYGYTF	TGTGCCAGCAGCCCCTACGGGACAGGGAACTATGGCTACACCTTC
-	-	TRBJ1-2	TRBV3-1	CASSLGAGNYGYTF	TGCGCCAGCAGCTTGGGGGCTGGTAACTATGGCTACACCTTC
many	-	TRBJ2-7	TRBV12-3/TRBV12-4	CASSLRTSYEQYF	TGTGCCAGCAGCTTACGGACGTCTTACGAGCAGTACTTC
many	TRBD1	TRBJ1-5	TRBV28	CASRGQGVGNQPQHF	TGTGCCAGCAGGGGACAGGGTGTCGGCAATCAGCCCCAGCATTTT
-	-	TRBJ1-1	TRBV29-1	CSARDRGGETEAFF	TGCAGCGCCCGGGATCGGGGGGGCGAAACTGAAGCTTTCTTT
-	TRBD2	TRBJ2-1	TRBV20-1	CSVLGGGYNEQFF	TGCAGTGTTCTGGGCGGGGGGTACAATGAGCAGTTCTTC
many	TRBD1	TRBJ2-3	TRBV28	CASSPTGDLTDTQYF	TGTGCCAGCAGTCCGACAGGGGACCTCACAGATACGCAGTATTTT
few	-	TRBJ1-6	TRBV18	CASSRSRTDDSPLHF	TGTGCCAGCTCACGGAGTCGGACAGACGATTCACCCCTCCACTTT
many	TRBD2	TRBJ2-7	TRBV6-1	CASRATSGGTGEQYF	TGTGCCAGCAGGGCGACTAGCGGAGGAACTGGCGAGCAGTACTTC
-	-	TRBJ2-5	TRBV20-1	CSAGFTGTAATQYF	TGCAGTGCCGGCTTTACAGGGACCGCCGCGACCCAGTACTTC
-	-	TRBJ2-1	TRBV29-1	CSFPSGTRSYNEQFF	TGCAGCTTCCCGAGCGGAACCCGCTCCTACAATGAGCAGTTCTTC
many	-	TRBJ1-6	TRBV11-3	CASSSQGGNSPLHF	TGTGCCAGCAGCTCTCAAGGGGGAAATTCACCCCTCCACTTT
-	TRBD1	TRBJ1-5	TRBV6-2/TRBV6-3	CASSSGDRIPYSNQPQHF	TGTGCCAGCAGTTCCGGGGACAGAATCCCGTATAGCAATCAGCCCCAGCATTTT
many	-	TRBJ2-1	TRBV6-1	CASSIRGTQNYNEQFF	TGTGCCAGCAGTATCCGGGGGACGCAAAATTACAATGAGCAGTTCTTC
many	-	TRBJ1-5	TRBV28	CASSSGQPQHF	TGTGCCAGCAGTTCGGGTCAGCCCCAGCATTTT
many	-	TRBJ1-1	TRBV6-1	CASSYGIQGNTEAFF	TGTGCCAGCAGTTACGGAATCCAGGGGAACACTGAAGCTTTCTTT
few	TRBD2	TRBJ2-1	TRBV3-1	CTSRRSGTSGDNEQFF	TGTACCAGCAGGAGATCCGGGACTAGCGGTGACAATGAGCAGTTCTTC
few	TRBD1	TRBJ2-7	TRBV29-1	CSVEGTGSSYEQYF	TGCAGCGTTGAAGGGACAGGGTCCTCCTACGAGCAGTACTTC
-	TRBD2	TRBJ2-7	TRBV11-3	CASSPSLIAGVGEQYF	TGTGCCAGCAGTCCCTCGTTAATAGCGGGAGTAGGCGAGCAGTACTTC
-	TRBD1	TRBJ1-5	TRBV5-5	CASSSGTGGGLGVQPQHF	TGTGCCAGCAGTTCCGGGACAGGGGGCGGATTGGGTGTTCAGCCCCAGCATTTT
-	TRBD1	TRBJ1-3	TRBV19	CASSPGQGTGNTIYF	TGTGCCAGTAGCCCGGGACAGGGGACTGGAAACACCATATATTTT
many	-	TRBJ2-1	TRBV11-2	CASEGWGNEQFF	TGTGCCAGCGAGGGATGGGGCAATGAGCAGTTCTTC
-	TRBD2	TRBJ2-4	TRBV12-3/TRBV12-4	CASSTGGTSGSLSKNIQYF	TGTGCCAGCAGTACTGGGGGGACTAGCGGGAGTCTGTCCAAAAACATTCAGTACTTC
-	TRBD1	TRBJ2-7	TRBV11-3	CASSFFGTAYEQYF	TGTGCCAGCAGCTTTTTCGGGACAGCCTACGAGCAGTACTTC
-	-	TRBJ2-7	TRBV5-1	CASSLGWAGINEQYF	TGCGCCAGCAGTCTCGGATGGGCCGGGATAAATGAGCAGTACTTC
many	TRBD1	TRBJ1-1	TRBV7-8	CASSSGTGGKAFF	TGTGCCAGCAGCTCCGGGACAGGGGGAAAGGCTTTCTTT
many	TRBD2	TRBJ2-2	TRBV7-8	CASSSISGANTGELFF	TGTGCCAGCAGCTCAATTAGCGGGGCGAACACCGGGGAGCTGTTTTTT
-	-	TRBJ2-3	TRBV9	CASSADTRTDTQYF	TGTGCCAGCAGCGCGGACACCCGCACAGATACGCAGTATTTT
few	-	TRBJ2-5	TRBV6-2/TRBV6-3	CASREGETQYF	TGTGCCAGCAGAGAGGGGGAGACCCAGTACTTC
-	-	TRBJ2-3	TRBV25-1	CASSESRGFTDTQYF	TGTGCCAGCAGTGAATCACGGGGGTTCACAGATACGCAGTATTTT
many	-	TRBJ1-1	TRBV18	CASSPPRQGGYTEAFF	TGTGCCAGCTCACCACCCAGGCAGGGAGGGTACACTGAAGCTTTCTTT
-	TRBD2	TRBJ2-7	TRBV12-3/TRBV12-4	CASSLWGGETYEQYF	TGTGCCAGCAGTTTATGGGGGGGAGAAACCTACGAGCAGTACTTC